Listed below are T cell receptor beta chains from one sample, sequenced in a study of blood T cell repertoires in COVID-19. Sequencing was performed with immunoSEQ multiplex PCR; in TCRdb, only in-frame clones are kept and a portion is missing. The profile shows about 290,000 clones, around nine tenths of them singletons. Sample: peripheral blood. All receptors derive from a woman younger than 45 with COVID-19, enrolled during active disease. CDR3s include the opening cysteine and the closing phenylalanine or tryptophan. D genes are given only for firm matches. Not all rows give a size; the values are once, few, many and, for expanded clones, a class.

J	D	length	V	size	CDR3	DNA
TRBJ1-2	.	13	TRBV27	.	CASSPKGRYGYTF	TGTGCCAGCAGTCCGAAAGGGAGATATGGCTACACCTTC
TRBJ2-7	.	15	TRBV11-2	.	CASSQRRGFSYEQYF	TGTGCCAGCAGCCAGCGCCGTGGGTTCTCCTACGAGCAGTACTTC
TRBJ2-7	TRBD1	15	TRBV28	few	CASSSRTGDSYEQYF	TGTGCCAGCAGTTCACGGACAGGGGACTCCTACGAGCAGTACTTC
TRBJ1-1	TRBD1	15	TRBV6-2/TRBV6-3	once	CASSYRPGQGNEAFF	TGTGCCAGCAGTTACCGCCCTGGACAGGGTAATGAAGCTTTCTTT
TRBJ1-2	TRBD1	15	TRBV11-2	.	CASSFGTGGVWGYTF	TGTGCCAGCAGCTTCGGGACAGGGGGAGTGTGGGGCTACACCTTC
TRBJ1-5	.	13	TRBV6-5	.	CASRTTEEGPQHF	TGTGCCAGCAGAACGACCGAGGAGGGGCCCCAGCATTTT
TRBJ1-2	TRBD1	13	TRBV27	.	CASSPQGGYGYTF	TGTGCCAGCAGTCCTCAGGGGGGCTATGGCTACACCTTC
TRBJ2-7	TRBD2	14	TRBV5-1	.	CASSYSGGSYEQYF	TGCGCCAGCAGCTATAGCGGGGGGTCCTACGAGCAGTACTTC
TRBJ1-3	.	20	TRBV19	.	CASSPRWDTGTYGSGNTIYF	TGTGCCAGTAGTCCAAGGTGGGATACAGGGACCTACGGTTCCGGAAACACCATATATTTT
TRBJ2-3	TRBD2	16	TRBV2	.	CASRDPGTSGTDTQYF	TGTGCCAGCAGGGACCCCGGGACTAGCGGTACAGATACGCAGTATTTT
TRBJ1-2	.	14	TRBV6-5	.	CASSYSEGVRGYTF	TGTGCCAGCAGTTACTCAGAGGGGGTCCGGGGCTACACCTTC
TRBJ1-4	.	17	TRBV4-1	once	CASSQGEPGGPREKLFF	TGCGCCAGCAGCCAAGGCGAGCCTGGGGGCCCCCGGGAAAAACTGTTTTTT
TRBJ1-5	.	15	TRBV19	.	CASSSKQDAFEPQHF	TGTGCCAGTAGCAGTAAACAGGACGCCTTCGAGCCCCAGCATTTT
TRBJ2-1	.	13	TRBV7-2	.	CASSRRGNNEQFF	TGTGCCAGCAGCCGAAGGGGTAACAATGAGCAGTTCTTC
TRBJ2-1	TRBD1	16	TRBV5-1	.	CASSSTRQGRYNEQFF	TGCGCCAGCAGCTCTACCCGACAGGGCCGGTACAATGAGCAGTTCTTC
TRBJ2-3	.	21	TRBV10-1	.	CASSESRLGAPGGPRGDTQYF	TGCGCCAGCAGTGAGTCGCGTCTTGGCGCACCGGGGGGCCCTAGGGGAGATACGCAGTATTTT
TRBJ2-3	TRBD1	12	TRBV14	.	CASSQVRDRFTF	TGTGCCAGCAGCCAAGTCCGGGACAGATTTACTTTT
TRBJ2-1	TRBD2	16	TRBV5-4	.	CASSFVRASGGNEQFF	TGTGCCAGCAGCTTTGTCCGGGCTAGCGGGGGCAATGAGCAGTTCTTC
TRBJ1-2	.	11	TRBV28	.	CASNSNYGYTF	TGTGCCAGCAACAGTAACTATGGCTACACCTTC
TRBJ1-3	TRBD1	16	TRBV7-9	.	CASSGQALTGGNTIYF	TGTGCCAGCAGCGGACAGGCTCTTACCGGTGGAAACACCATATATTTT
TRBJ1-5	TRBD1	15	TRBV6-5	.	CASVEWGDRNQPQHF	TGTGCCAGCGTAGAATGGGGGGACAGGAATCAGCCCCAGCATTTT
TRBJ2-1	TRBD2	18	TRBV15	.	CATSRALAGGRNQVEQFF	TGTGCCACCAGCAGAGCGCTAGCGGGGGGGCGCAATCAAGTTGAGCAGTTCTTC
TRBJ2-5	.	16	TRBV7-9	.	CASSSGDSGLQETQYF	TGTGCCAGCAGCTCGGGGGATAGCGGCCTACAAGAGACCCAGTACTTC
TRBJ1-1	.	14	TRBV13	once	CASREGMMVTEAFF	TGTGCCAGCAGGGAGGGAATGATGGTGACTGAAGCTTTCTTT
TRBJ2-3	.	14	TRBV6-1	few	CASSDRIDTDTQYF	TGTGCCAGCAGTGACAGGATAGACACAGATACGCAGTATTTT
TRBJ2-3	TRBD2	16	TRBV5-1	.	CASSSQLALGVDTQYF	TGCGCCAGCAGCTCACAACTAGCGTTGGGGGTCGATACGCAGTATTTT
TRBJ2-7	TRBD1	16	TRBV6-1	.	CASSVNRGSSSYEQYF	TGTGCCAGCAGTGTAAACAGGGGGTCAAGCTCCTACGAGCAGTACTTC
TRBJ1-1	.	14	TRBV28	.	CASGLGGEYTEAFF	TGTGCCAGCGGACTTGGGGGGGAGTACACTGAAGCTTTCTTT
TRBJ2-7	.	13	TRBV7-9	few	CASSLELESPQYF	TGTGCCAGCAGCTTAGAGTTAGAGTCCCCGCAGTACTTC
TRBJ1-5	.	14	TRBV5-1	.	CASSLGGGHQPQHF	TGCGCCAGCAGCTTGGGCGGGGGCCATCAGCCCCAGCATTTT
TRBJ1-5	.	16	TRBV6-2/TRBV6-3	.	CASSVMGAGGNQPQHF	TGTGCCAGCAGCGTGATGGGGGCCGGGGGCAATCAGCCCCAGCATTTT
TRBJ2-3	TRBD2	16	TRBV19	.	CASSSPSGDSADTQYF	TGTGCCAGTAGTAGCCCTAGCGGGGACTCCGCAGATACGCAGTATTTT
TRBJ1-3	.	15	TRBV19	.	CASSIPSGVGNTIYF	TGTGCCAGTAGTATCCCTTCGGGGGTTGGAAACACCATATATTTT
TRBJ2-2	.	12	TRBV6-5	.	CASRQGLGELFF	TGTGCCAGCAGGCAGGGTTTGGGGGAGCTGTTTTTT
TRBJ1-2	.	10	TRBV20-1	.	CILGNYGYTF	TGCATACTAGGGAACTATGGCTACACCTTC
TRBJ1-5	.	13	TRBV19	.	CASSGFREGPQHF	TGTGCCAGTAGTGGTTTCCGGGAAGGACCCCAGCATTTT
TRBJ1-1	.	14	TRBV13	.	CASSLGRGDTEAFF	TGTGCCAGCAGCTTAGGCCGGGGAGACACTGAAGCTTTCTTT
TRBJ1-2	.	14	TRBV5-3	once	CARKNGLYYYGYTF	TGTGCCAGAAAAAATGGTCTTTACTACTATGGCTACACCTTC